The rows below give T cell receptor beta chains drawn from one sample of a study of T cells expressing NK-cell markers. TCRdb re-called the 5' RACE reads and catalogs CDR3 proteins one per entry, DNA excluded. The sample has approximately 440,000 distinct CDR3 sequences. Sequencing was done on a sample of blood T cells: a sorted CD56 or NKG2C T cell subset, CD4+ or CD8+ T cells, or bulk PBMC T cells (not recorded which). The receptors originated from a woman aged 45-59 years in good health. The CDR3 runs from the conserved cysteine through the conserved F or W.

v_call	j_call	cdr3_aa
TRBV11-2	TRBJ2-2	CASSSLSGGTGELFF
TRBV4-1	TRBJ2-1	CASSQVSLGGEQFF
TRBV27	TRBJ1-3	CASSRTGTAGNTIYF
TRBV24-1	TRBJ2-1	CATSAPGSRSYNEQFF
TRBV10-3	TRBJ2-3	CAISGRGLAVETDTQYF
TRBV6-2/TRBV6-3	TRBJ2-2	CAGRQKNTGELFF
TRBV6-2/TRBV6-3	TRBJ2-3	CASSYTTSGGTDTQYF
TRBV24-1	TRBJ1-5	CATSDPRADSNQPQHF
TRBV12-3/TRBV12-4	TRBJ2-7	CASSRGLAGVGEQYF
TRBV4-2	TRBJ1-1	CASSQEYSYAEAFF
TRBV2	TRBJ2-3	CASSPGEEDTQYF
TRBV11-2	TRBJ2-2	CASSLGGWVSNTGELFF
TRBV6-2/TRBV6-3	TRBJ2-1	CASYRRGESQFF
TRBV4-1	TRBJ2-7	CASSQDPARSREQYF
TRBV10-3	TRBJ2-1	CAISEYAGANEQFF
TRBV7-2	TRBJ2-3	CASSLGSGRALDTQYF
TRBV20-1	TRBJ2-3	CSARSLRREASDTQYF
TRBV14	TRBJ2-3	CASSPTGQPYRRYF
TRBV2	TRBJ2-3	CASSLQGSSTDTQYF
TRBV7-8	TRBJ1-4	CASSLVVRGGTNEKLFF
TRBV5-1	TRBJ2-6	CASSPPTISGANVLTF
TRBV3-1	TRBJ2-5	CASSHMEGEWGEETQYF
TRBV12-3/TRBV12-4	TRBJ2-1	CASSPASSSYNEQFF
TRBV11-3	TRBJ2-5	CASSSPILTQETQYF
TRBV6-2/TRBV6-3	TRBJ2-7	CASSYTTTGPREQYF
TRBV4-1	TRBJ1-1	CASSQPTTRDTEAFF
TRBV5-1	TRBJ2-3	CASSLALARRTDTQYF
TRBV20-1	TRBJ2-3	CSAPDYSNTDTQYF